A single sample is the source of the 8 T cell receptor beta chains below, sequenced in a study of metastatic and nonmetastatic thyroid tumors. Among the patients, none had received any treatment before thyroid surgery. TCRdb called clones again from the PCR reads with MiXCR. The sample gives about 11,000 clones, over 25% of which show up once; 10% to 13% is in the top ten. Sequencing was performed on tumor tissue. These receptors all stem from a male donor with papillary thyroid cancer or a benign thyroid nodule (not recorded which). Some clones in this sample may be carry-over from other donors' samples.

This clone was detected only a few times. Because it lacks the conserved phenylalanine or tryptophan at the end, this CDR3 is likely a read error. The rearrangement uses TRBV6-1 and TRBJ2-2; D is perhaps TRBD1 (6 bases). The CDR3 runs 14 residues. Trimming shortened V by 5 bases and J by 5 bases, and 12 bases separated the two germline ends. Per germline, CDR1 MNHNS and CDR2 SASEGT. The CDR3 sequence is CASSTRTETGELFL. In DNA, the CDR3 is TGTGCCAGCAGTACCCGGACAGAAACCGGGGAGCTGTTTCTT.

To note about this clone: At one of its ends the junction is not consistent with the germline gene, which may arise from a read error. The chain has TRBV6-1 and TRBJ1-5, with D perhaps TRBD1 (6 bases). CDR1 and CDR2 from the germline V gene are MNHNS and SASEGT. This CDR3 contains 13 residues. The DNA for the CDR3 is TGTGCCAGCGACCCAGGGGTAAATCATCCCCAGCATTTT. Its translation is CASDPGVNHPQHF.

In this sample, this clone turned up many times. This may come from a read error, since a much larger clone is one base off. Other DNA sequences in this specimen translate into the identical CDR3. The chain recombines TRBV27 with TRBJ2-7; 11 bases map to TRBD2. The CDR3 consists of 14 residues. Germline values: CDR1 MNHEY, CDR2 SMNVEV (reference sequence). CDR3 in amino acids: CASSASGRTYEQYF. CDR3 nucleotide sequence: TGTGCCAGCAGTGCTAGCGGGAGGACCTACGAGCAATACTTC.

In this sample, this clone turned up a few times. The V gene is TRBV6-1, the J gene TRBJ2-7; D remains unclear. This CDR3 region has 12 residues. The germline CDR1 and CDR2 sequences are MNHNS and SASEGT. V was shortened by 7 bases and J by 7 bases, with 14 bases between the two germline ends. CDR3: CASTEGGFEQYF. In DNA, the CDR3 is TGTGCCAGCACCGAAGGCGGTTTTGAGCAGTACTTC.

This clone came up a few times. This chain joins TRBV28 and TRBJ1-5; possible D gene TRBD1, 5 bases. CDR1 and CDR2 (germline): MDHEN, SYDVKM. V lost 6 bases and J lost 2, with 11 bases in between. The CDR3 is 14 residues long. CDR3 coding DNA: TGTGCCAGCAGACTAGGGACCCGCAATCAGCCCCAGCATTTT. Encoded protein: CASRLGTRNQPQHF.

This clone showed up just a few times. Given the absence of the conserved phenylalanine or tryptophan at the CDR3 end, a read error is likely. The gene calls are TRBV11-2 and TRBJ2-3; tentative D call: TRBD2 (5 bases). Trimming took 5 bases from V and 1 from J, leaving 13 bases between them. In germline, CDR1 is SGHAT, CDR2 FQNNGV. The CDR3 consists of 15 residues. CDR3 nucleotide sequence: TGTGCCAGCAGCCCTGCTAGCAGACGCACAGATACGCAGTATCTT. Amino acid sequence: CASSPASRRTDTQYL.

In this sample, this clone turned up many times. A much more abundant neighbour one base away suggests this may be a read error. At the DNA level, this CDR3 is encoded by other sequences in the same sample as well. The V call is TRBV10-3, the J call TRBJ2-1; TRBD2 matches 11 bases. CDR1 is ENHRY and CDR2 is SYGVKD in the germline V gene. Trimming took 8 bases from V and 5 from J; bases not matched to a gene: 2. There are 13 residues in the CDR3. CDR3 in DNA: TGTGCCATCGGGGGACTAGCGGACAATGAGCAGTTCTTC. Protein sequence: CAIGGLADNEQFF.

The chain couples TRBV30 to TRBJ1-2, with TRBD1 as a possible D gene (6 bases). The length of the CDR3 is 13 residues. The germline V and J ends were trimmed by 8 bases and 4 bases, with 17 bases remaining between them. Germline V gives CDR1 GTSNPN, CDR2 SVGIG (reference sequence). The CDR3 reads CAPQGQLSYGYTF. In DNA form, the CDR3 reads TGTGCCCCTCAGGGGCAGCTATCCTATGGCTACACCTTC.